This T cell receptor beta chain was documented in a study of blood T cell repertoires in COVID-19. Study overall: Acute and convalescent COVID-19 samples came from the United States, Italy and Spain.

Under the authors' procedure: From reference gene primer amplification, estimates of nucleated cell counts were derived. Repertoires were generated with immunoSEQ multiplex PCR, while TCRdb's copy carries only in-frame clones and drops some. The DNA gave D and trimming, while V, J and clone size come from that table. The data show about 150,000 clones, roughly 84% seen once. The clonotype originates from a human donor in a cohort sampled during active COVID-19. Sequencing was done on a sample of peripheral blood.

As DNA, the CDR3 is TGCAGCGTCCAAGCCCTCCGACAGGGAACCTACGAGCAGTACTTC. Residues: CSVQALRQGTYEQYF. The genes are TRBV29-1 and TRBJ2-7; TRBD1 matches at 7 bases. This CDR3 has 15 amino acids. Germline-derived CDR1 and CDR2 are SQVTM and ANQGSEA. V lost 6 bases to trimming and J lost 2 bases; unmatched junction nucleotides: 13.